This T cell receptor beta chain was observed in a study of blood T cell repertoires in COVID-19. Germline V gene lookup returns CDR1 LGHDT and CDR2 YNNKEL (reference sequence). This CDR3 region has 15 residues. V shed 6 bases and J 2 bases; nucleotides not matched to a gene: 4. Authors' processing steps: Researchers report that nucleated cell counts were estimated from reference gene primer amplification. The method was immunoSEQ multiplex PCR; TCRdb's version includes in-frame clones alone and lacks a portion of them. The DNA gave D and trimming, while V, J and clone size come from that table. The sample shows about 270,000 clones, approximately 81% of them seen only once.

The J gene is TRBJ2-7, the V gene TRBV3-1 (or the pseudogene TRBV3-2); the match to TRBD2 covers 13 bases. The specimen sequenced was peripheral blood. The TCR originated in a woman aged 55-70 years with active or convalescent COVID-19. The DNA for the CDR3 is TGTGCCAGCAGGCCTGGACTAGCGGGGGCCTACGAGCAGTACTTC. This translates into CASRPGLAGAYEQYF.